The 17 T cell receptor beta chains below all came from one sample that was sequenced in a study of blood T cell repertoires in COVID-19. Here immunoSEQ multiplex PCR was the method, and the copy in TCRdb shows in-frame clones only, minus some. The sample records under 350,000 clones, 85% to 90% being singletons. The material sequenced was peripheral blood. The source of these receptors is a young man with active or convalescent COVID-19.

The chain recombines TRBV12-3 or TRBV12-4 with TRBJ2-5; D gene unclear. Trimming left V 3 bases short and J 3 bases short, with 2 bases between. The CDR3 is 11 amino acids. CDR3 sequence: CASSFKETQYF. The CDR3 nucleotides are TGTGCCAGCAGTTTTAAAGAGACCCAGTACTTC.

The J gene is TRBJ2-3, the V gene TRBV7-6; tentative D call: TRBD1 (6 bases). This CDR3 comprises 15 residues. In germline, CDR1 is SGHVS, CDR2 FNYEAQ. Trimming stripped 3 bases from V and 2 bases from J, with 12 bases between. For the CDR3, the DNA is TGTGCCAGCAGCTTGGGCTGGGGGCTCACAGATACGCAGTATTTT. Translation: CASSLGWGLTDTQYF.

The gene calls are TRBV5-1 and TRBJ1-5, with D unresolved. Per the germline V gene, CDR1 is SGHRS and CDR2 is YFSETQ. The CDR3 length is 13 residues. V gave up 0 bases and J gave up 4 bases, with 5 bases separating them. The CDR3 is CASSLDWNQPQHF. CDR3 nucleotide sequence: TGCGCCAGCAGCTTGGACTGGAATCAGCCCCAGCATTTT. Together with reference TRBV5-1 and TRBJ1-5, the CDR3 gives the full variable domain: KAGVTQTPRYLIKTRGQQVTLSCSPISGHRSVSWYQQTPGQGLQFLFEYFSETQRNKGNFPGRFSGRQFSNSRSEMNVSTLELGDSALYLCASSLDWNQPQHFGDGTRLSIL.

In DNA, the CDR3 is TGTGCCAGTAGTCGGGGACAGCAGGTCAATCAGCCCCAGCATTTT. It yields the protein CASSRGQQVNQPQHF. V usage is TRBV19 and J usage is TRBJ1-5, with 7 bases that match TRBD1. Germline values: CDR1 LNHDA, CDR2 SQIVND (reference sequence). V gave up 5 bases and J gave up 3 bases; unmatched junction bases: 7. CDR3 length: 15 amino acids.

This sequence joins TRBV4-3 and TRBJ1-2; no clear D gene. Germline V lookup: CDR1 LGHNA, CDR2 YSLEER. This CDR3 spans 14 amino acids. V was shortened by 1 base and J by 2 bases, with 8 bases between the two germline ends. The CDR3 sequence: CASSQGFTNYGYTF. The CDR3 bases are TGCGCCAGCAGCCAAGGATTCACAAACTATGGCTACACCTTC.

The chain joins TRBV7-9 to TRBJ2-1; possibly TRBD2 for D (6 bases). The CDR3 totals 15 residues. Germline loops: CDR1 SEHNR, CDR2 FQNEAQ (reference sequence). V was cut by 1 base and J by 4 bases, with 11 bases left in between. CDR3 coding DNA: TGTGCCAGCAGCTTAGTCATGGGGGGTTACAATGAGCAGTTCTTC. It specifies CASSLVMGGYNEQFF.

The chain couples TRBV6-1 to TRBJ2-1; maybe TRBD2 (6 bases). CDR3 size: 16 residues. Germline V gene lookup returns CDR1 MNHNS and CDR2 SASEGT. Trimming removed 1 base at V and 4 bases at J, with 14 bases between. The CDR3 region has the DNA TGTGCCAGCAGTGAAGGGTTTCTAGCGTTATACAATGAGCAGTTCTTC. Translated: CASSEGFLALYNEQFF.

The genes are TRBV3-1 (or the pseudogene TRBV3-2) and TRBJ2-2; D may be TRBD1 (5 bases). The V and J ends lost 4 bases and 6 bases respectively, with 24 bases between them. The CDR3 loop spans 18 amino acids. Germline CDR1 reads LGHDT; CDR2 reads YNNKEL (reference sequence). CDR3 nucleotide sequence: TGTGCCAGCAGCCCGGCTCAGGGCGTTCGTGGGGTAGCCGGGGAGCTGTTTTTT. Translating gives CASSPAQGVRGVAGELFF.

The gene calls are TRBV3-1 (or the pseudogene TRBV3-2) and TRBJ2-2; 8 bases fit TRBD1. Per germline, CDR1 LGHDT and CDR2 YNNKEL (reference sequence). J gave up 7 bases and V 4 bases, and 8 bases lay outside the gene matches. The CDR3 sequence is 15 residues long. The CDR3 coding sequence is TGTGCCAGCAGCCGCCCGGACAGGGCCGTCGGGGAGCTGTTTTTT. Protein: CASSRPDRAVGELFF.

The V and J genes are TRBV9 and TRBJ2-5, with D possibly matching TRBD2 (5 bases). Germline V gene lookup returns CDR1 SGDLS and CDR2 YYNGEE. The ends were cut back, 3 bases at V and 5 bases at J, with 14 bases in the middle. This CDR3 region has 14 residues. In DNA, the CDR3 is TGTGCCAGCAGCGCCCCCGGGAAGCCGGAGACCCAGTACTTC. Translated: CASSAPGKPETQYF.

V and J are TRBV5-6 and TRBJ1-4; D is possibly TRBD1 (6 bases). This CDR3 region has 13 residues. Germline V gives CDR1 SGHDT, CDR2 YYEEEE. The germline V and J ends were trimmed by 4 bases and 6 bases, with 10 bases remaining between them. The CDR3 spells CASSLWTDEKLFF. DNA for the CDR3: TGTGCCAGCAGCCTTTGGACAGATGAAAAACTGTTTTTT.

The sample holds many counts of this clone. The V gene is TRBV7-9, the J gene TRBJ2-1; a weak D match, TRBD2 (5 bases). The CDR3 has 16 amino acids. Trimming stripped 4 bases from V and 0 bases from J, with 13 bases between. Germline loops: CDR1 SEHNR, CDR2 FQNEAQ (reference sequence). CDR3 region: CASSSTEAGSYNEQFF. The CDR3 coding sequence is TGTGCCAGCAGCTCCACCGAGGCGGGCTCCTACAATGAGCAGTTCTTC.

This chain joins TRBV7-2 and TRBJ2-5, with 7 positions matching TRBD2. V was clipped by 1 base and J by 1 base; unmatched bases: 12. CDR1 is SGHTA and CDR2 is FQGNSA in the germline V gene. The CDR3 totals 18 residues. The CDR3 spells CASSLGRFGGSSQETQYF. The DNA for the CDR3 is TGTGCCAGCAGCTTAGGTAGATTCGGCGGGAGTAGCCAAGAGACCCAGTACTTC. The whole variable domain, remainder taken from reference TRBV7-2 and TRBJ2-5, is GAGVSQSPSNKVTEKGKDVELRCDPISGHTALYWYRQSLGQGLEFLIYFQGNSAPDKSGLPSDRFSAERTGGSVSTLTIQRTQQEDSAVYLCASSLGRFGGSSQETQYFGPGTRLLVL.

The V and J genes are TRBV25-1 and TRBJ2-5; 9 nucleotides align to TRBD2. V was clipped by 4 bases and J by 4 bases; unmatched bases: 10. Germline-derived CDR1 and CDR2 are MGHDK and SYGVNS. This CDR3 comprises 16 residues. This CDR3 is CASSVDRSGSRETQYF. Here the CDR3 DNA reads TGTGCCAGCAGTGTCGATCGTAGCGGGAGTAGAGAGACCCAGTACTTC.

This chain links TRBV24-1 with TRBJ1-1; 7 bases are a match to TRBD1. The CDR3 length is 17 residues. Germline CDR1 KGHDR, CDR2 SFDVKD. With 5 bases clipped from V and 0 bases from J, the junction kept 11 bases outside the gene matches. In DNA form, the CDR3 reads TGTGCCACCAGTGCACGCCCGGGACAGTCGTTGAACACTGAAGCTTTCTTT. Translating gives CATSARPGQSLNTEAFF.

The chain couples TRBV2 to TRBJ1-1; D gene uncertain. The germline V gene encodes CDR1 SNHLY and CDR2 FYNNEI. The CDR3 runs to 14 residues. The V end was cut by 6 bases, the J end by 10 bases, with 21 bases between. The chain's CDR3 is CASSPSVRAAGAFF. The CDR3 bases are TGTGCCAGCAGCCCTTCCGTGAGGGCGGCTGGAGCTTTCTTT.

The chain is built from TRBV19 and TRBJ1-6, with a weak D call TRBD1 (6 bases). Trimming shortened V by 7 bases and J by 9 bases, and 10 bases separated the two germline ends. The germline gives CDR1 LNHDA, CDR2 SQIVND (reference sequence). CDR3 size: 12 residues. CDR3 amino acids: CASKQGASPLHF. The CDR3 DNA reads as TGTGCCAGTAAACAGGGTGCTTCACCCCTCCACTTT.